This T cell receptor beta chain was retrieved from a study of T-cell memory formation after mild COVID-19. Whole-study results and caveats: Several responding clones turned up in pre-infection memory, indicating that cross-reactive memory may have taken part.

This clonotype was picked up many times. Its antigen is currently unknown. The germline V gene has CDR1 SGDLS and CDR2 YYNGEE. With V trimmed by 0 bases and J by 4 bases, 7 bases remained unmatched. This CDR3 is built from 16 residues. TCRdb reprocessed the 5' RACE reads via MiXCR and lists one record per CDR3 protein. The sample lists around 45,000 distinct CDR3 sequences; roughly 9.8% were seen once. The rearrangement uses TRBV9 and TRBJ1-3; 7 bases fit TRBD1. This TCR was recovered from an adult woman who had mild COVID-19 (a few samples of this study predate the infection). Cell type and time point are not known. The source material was PBMCs or a T cell subset sorted from them (not recorded which). DNA of the CDR3: TGTGCCAGCAGCGTAGACGCAGGGGGTACGGGAAACACCATATATTTT. Residues: CASSVDAGGTGNTIYF.